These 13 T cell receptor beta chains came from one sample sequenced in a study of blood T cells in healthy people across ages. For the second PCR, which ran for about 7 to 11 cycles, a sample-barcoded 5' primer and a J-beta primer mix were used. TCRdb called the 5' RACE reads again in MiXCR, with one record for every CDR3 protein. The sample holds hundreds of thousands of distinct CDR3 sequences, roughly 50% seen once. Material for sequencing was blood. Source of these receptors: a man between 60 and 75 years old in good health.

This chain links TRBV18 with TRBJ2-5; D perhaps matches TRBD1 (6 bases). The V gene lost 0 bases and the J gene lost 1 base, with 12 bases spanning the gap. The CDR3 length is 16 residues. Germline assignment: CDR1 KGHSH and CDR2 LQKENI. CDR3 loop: CASSPPNRVTQETQYF. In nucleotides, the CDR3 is TGTGCCAGCTCACCACCGAACAGGGTAACCCAAGAGACCCAGTACTTC.

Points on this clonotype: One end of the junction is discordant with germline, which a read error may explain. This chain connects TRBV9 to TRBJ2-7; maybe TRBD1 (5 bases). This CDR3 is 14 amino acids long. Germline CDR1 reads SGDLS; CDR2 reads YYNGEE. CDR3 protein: CASSAGHESYGQYF. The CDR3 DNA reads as TGTGCCAGCAGCGCAGGACACGAGTCCTACGGGCAGTACTTC.

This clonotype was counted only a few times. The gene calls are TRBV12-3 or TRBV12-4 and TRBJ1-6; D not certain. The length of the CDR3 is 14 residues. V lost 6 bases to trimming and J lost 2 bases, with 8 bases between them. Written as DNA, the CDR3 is TGTGCCAGCAGCACGGGAACCTATAATTCACCCCTCCACTTT. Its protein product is CASSTGTYNSPLHF.

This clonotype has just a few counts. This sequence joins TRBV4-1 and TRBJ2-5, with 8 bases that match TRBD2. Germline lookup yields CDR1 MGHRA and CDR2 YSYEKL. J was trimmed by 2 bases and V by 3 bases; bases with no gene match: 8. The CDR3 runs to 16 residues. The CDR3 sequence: CASSHGSGGRQETQYF. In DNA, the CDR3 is TGCGCCAGCAGCCATGGGAGCGGGGGCCGTCAAGAGACCCAGTACTTC.

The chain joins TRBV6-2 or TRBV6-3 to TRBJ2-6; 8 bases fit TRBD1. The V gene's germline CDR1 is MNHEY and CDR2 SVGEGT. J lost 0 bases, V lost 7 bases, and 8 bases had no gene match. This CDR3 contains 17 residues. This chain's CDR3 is CASNPGQGFSGANVLTF. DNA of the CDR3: TGTGCCAGCAACCCTGGACAGGGTTTCTCTGGGGCCAACGTCCTGACTTTC.

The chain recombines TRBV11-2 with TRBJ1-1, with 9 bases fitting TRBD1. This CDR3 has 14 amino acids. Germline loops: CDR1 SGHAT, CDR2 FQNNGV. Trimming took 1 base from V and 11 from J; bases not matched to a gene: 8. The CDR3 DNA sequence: TGTGCCAGCAGCTTAGTAAAGGACAGGGGTTTGGCTTTCTTT. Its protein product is CASSLVKDRGLAFF.

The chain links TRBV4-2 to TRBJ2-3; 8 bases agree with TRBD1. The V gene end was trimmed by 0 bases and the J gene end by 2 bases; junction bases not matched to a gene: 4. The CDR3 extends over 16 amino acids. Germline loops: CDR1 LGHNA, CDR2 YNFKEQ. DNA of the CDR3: TGTGCCAGCAGCCAAGATAAGGGACAGGTCACAGATACGCAGTATTTT. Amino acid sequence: CASSQDKGQVTDTQYF.

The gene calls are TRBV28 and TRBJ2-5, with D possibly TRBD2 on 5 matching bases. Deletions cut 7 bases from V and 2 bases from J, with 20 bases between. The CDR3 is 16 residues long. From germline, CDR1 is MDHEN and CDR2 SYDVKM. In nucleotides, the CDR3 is TGTGCCAGCACCTGGACTTGGGCCTCCCGGCAAGAGACCCAGTACTTC. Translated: CASTWTWASRQETQYF.

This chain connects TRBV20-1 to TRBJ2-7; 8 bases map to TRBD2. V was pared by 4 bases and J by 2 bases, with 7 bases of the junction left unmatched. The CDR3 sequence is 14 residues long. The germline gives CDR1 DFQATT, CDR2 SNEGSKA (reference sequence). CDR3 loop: CSAKVGGDAYEQYF. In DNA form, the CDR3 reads TGCAGTGCTAAAGTCGGGGGGGACGCCTACGAGCAGTACTTC.

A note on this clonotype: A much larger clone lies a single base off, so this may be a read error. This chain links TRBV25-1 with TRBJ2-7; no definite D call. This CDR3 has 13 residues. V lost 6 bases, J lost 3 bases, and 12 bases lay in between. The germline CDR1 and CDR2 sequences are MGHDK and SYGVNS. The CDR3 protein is CASRPVGGYEQYF. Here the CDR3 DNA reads TGTGCCAGCAGGCCGGTCGGTGGCTACGAGCAGTACTTC.

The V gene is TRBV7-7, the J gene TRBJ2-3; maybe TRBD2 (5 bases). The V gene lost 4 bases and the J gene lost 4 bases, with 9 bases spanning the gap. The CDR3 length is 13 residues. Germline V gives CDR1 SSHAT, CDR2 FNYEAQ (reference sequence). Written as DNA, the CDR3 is TGTGCCAGCAGCTGGCAGGAGGCAGATACGCAGTATTTT. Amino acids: CASSWQEADTQYF.

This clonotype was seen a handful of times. This CDR3 reads CASSHATGAYEQYF. The CDR3 coding sequence is TGTGCCAGCAGCCATGCCACGGGGGCCTACGAGCAGTACTTC. The V and J genes are TRBV3-1 and TRBJ2-7; D may be TRBD2 (6 bases). The CDR3 has 14 amino acids. Germline V gives CDR1 LGHDT, CDR2 YNNKEL (reference sequence). Trimming removed 3 bases at V and 2 bases at J, with 11 bases between.

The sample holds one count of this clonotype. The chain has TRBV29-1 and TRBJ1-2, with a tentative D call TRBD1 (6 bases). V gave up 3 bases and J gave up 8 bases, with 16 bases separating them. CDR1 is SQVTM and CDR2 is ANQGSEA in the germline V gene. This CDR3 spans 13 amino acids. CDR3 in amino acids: CSVDLVRGKGYTF. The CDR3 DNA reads TGCAGCGTTGACCTCGTCAGGGGTAAGGGCTACACCTTC. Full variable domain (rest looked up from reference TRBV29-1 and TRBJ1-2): SAVISQKPSRDICQRGTSLTIQCQVDSQVTMMFWYRQQPGQSLTLIATANQGSEATYESGFVIDKFPISRPNLTFSTLTVSNMSPEDSSIYLCSVDLVRGKGYTFGSGTRLTVV.